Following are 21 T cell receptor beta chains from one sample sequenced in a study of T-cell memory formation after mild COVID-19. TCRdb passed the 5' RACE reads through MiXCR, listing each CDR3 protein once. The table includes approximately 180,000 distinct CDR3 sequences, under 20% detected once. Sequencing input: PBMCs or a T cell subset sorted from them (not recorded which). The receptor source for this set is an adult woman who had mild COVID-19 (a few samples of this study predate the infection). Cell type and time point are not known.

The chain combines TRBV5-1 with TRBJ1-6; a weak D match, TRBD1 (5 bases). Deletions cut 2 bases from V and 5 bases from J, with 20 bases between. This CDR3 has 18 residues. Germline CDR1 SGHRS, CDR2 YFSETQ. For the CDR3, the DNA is TGCGCCAGCAGCTTTACTCAGACGGGGGGGTCTAATAATTCACCCCTCCACTTT. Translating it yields CASSFTQTGGSNNSPLHF.

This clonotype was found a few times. CDR3 sequence (DNA): TGTGCCAGCAGACCCGGGCGTATTGAGACCCAGTACTTC. Amino acids: CASRPGRIETQYF. V usage is TRBV7-2 and J usage is TRBJ2-5; D call uncertain. Per the germline V gene, CDR1 is SGHTA and CDR2 is FQGNSA. V lost 6 bases and J 5 bases, leaving 13 bases between the germline ends. The CDR3 has 13 amino acids.

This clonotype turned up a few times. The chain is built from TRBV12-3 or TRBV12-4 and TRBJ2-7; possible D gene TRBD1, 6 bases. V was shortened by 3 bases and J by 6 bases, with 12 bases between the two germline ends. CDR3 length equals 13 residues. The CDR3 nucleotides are TGTGCCAGCAGTTTTCAGGGGACGGGCGAGCAGTACTTC. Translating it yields CASSFQGTGEQYF.

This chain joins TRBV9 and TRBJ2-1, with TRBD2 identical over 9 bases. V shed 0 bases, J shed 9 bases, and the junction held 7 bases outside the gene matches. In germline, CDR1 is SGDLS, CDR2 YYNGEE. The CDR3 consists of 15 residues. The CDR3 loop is CASSVAGSGSPEQFF. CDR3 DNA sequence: TGTGCCAGCAGCGTAGCGGGTAGCGGGAGTCCTGAGCAGTTCTTC.

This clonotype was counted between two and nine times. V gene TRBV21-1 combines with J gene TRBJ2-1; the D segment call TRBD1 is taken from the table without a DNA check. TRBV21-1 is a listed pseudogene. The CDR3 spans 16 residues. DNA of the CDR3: TGTGCCAGCAGCACCCCCCGACGCAGCTCCTACAATGAGCAGTTCTTC. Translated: CASSTPRRSSYNEQFF.

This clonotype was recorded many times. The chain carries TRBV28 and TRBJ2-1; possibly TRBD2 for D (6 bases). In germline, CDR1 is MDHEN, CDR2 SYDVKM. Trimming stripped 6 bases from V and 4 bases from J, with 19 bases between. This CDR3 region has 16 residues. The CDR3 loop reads CASSPTGGRPYNEQFF. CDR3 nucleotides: TGTGCCAGCAGCCCAACTGGAGGGAGGCCTTACAATGAGCAGTTCTTC.

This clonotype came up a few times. The CDR3 here is CASTAGTLNTGELFF. CDR3 DNA: TGTGCCAGCACCGCGGGGACACTGAACACCGGGGAGCTGTTTTTT. The chain employs TRBV4-2 and TRBJ2-2, with D perhaps TRBD1 or TRBD2 (6 bases each). With 7 bases removed from V and 1 base from J, the gap between germline ends came to 13 bases. CDR3 length equals 15 residues. CDR1 and CDR2 from the germline V gene are LGHNA and YNFKEQ.

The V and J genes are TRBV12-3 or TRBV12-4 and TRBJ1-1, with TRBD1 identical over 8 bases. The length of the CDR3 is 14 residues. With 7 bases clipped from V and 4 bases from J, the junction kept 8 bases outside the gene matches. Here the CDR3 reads CASNLDRVGTEAFF. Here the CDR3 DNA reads TGTGCCAGCAACCTGGACAGGGTGGGCACTGAAGCTTTCTTT.

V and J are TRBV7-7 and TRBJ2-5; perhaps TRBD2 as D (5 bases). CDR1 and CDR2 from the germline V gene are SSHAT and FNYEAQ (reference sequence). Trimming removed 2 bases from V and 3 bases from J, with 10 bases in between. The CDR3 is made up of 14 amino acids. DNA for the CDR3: TGTGCCAGCAGCTTACGGGGAGTTAAAGAGACCCAGTACTTC. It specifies CASSLRGVKETQYF.

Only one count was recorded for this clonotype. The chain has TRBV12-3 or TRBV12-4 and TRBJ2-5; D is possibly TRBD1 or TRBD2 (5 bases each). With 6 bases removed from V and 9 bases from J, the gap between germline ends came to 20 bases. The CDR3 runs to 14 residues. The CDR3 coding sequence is TGTGCCAGCAGCCCCTCCAGAGGGACGATGGCCCAGTACTTC. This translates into CASSPSRGTMAQYF.

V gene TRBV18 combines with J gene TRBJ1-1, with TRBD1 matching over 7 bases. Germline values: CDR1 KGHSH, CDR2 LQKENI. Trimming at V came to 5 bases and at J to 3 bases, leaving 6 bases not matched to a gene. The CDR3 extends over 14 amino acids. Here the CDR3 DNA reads TGTGCCAGCTCAACGACAGGGCAGTACACTGAAGCTTTCTTT. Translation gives CASSTTGQYTEAFF. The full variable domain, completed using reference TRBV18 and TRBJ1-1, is NAGVMQNPRHLVRRRGQEARLRCSPMKGHSHVYWYRQLPEEGLKFMVYLQKENIIDESGMPKERFSAEFPKEGPSILRIQQVVRGDSAAYFCASSTTGQYTEAFFGQGTRLTVV.

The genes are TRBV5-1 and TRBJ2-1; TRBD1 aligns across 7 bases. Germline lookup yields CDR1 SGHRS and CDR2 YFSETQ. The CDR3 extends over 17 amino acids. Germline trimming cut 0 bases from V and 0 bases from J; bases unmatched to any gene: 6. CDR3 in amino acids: CASSLASGGVSYNEQFF. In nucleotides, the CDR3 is TGCGCCAGCAGCTTGGCATCAGGGGGAGTCTCCTACAATGAGCAGTTCTTC.

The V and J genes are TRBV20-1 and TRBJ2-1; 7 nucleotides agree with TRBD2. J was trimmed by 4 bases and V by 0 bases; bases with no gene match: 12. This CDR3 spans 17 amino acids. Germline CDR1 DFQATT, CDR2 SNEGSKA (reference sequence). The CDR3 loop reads CSARDFIGAGVYNEQFF. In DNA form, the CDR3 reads TGCAGTGCTAGAGATTTCATTGGGGCGGGGGTATACAATGAGCAGTTCTTC.

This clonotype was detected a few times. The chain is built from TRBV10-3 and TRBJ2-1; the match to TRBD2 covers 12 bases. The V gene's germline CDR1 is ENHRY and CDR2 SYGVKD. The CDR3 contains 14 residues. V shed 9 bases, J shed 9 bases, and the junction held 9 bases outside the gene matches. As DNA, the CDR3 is TGTGCCATGGCATCTAGCGGGAGGGACGTTGAGCAGTTCTTC. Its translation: CAMASSGRDVEQFF.

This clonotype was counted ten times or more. The CDR3 region is CAWGLAGGETQYF. The CDR3 DNA reads TGTGCCTGGGGACTAGCGGGAGGAGAGACCCAGTACTTC. The rearrangement links TRBV30 to TRBJ2-5; TRBD2 matches 14 bases. Germline assignment: CDR1 GTSNPN and CDR2 SVGIG (reference sequence). This CDR3 region has 13 residues. Trimming cost V 5 bases and J 4 bases; bases outside gene matches: 0.

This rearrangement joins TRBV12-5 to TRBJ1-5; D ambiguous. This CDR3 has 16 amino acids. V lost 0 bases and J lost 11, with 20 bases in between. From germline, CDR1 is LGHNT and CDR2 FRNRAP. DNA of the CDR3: TGTGCTAGTGGTTTGGTACTAAGGGTTCCCCTGTGGACCCAGCATTTT. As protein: CASGLVLRVPLWTQHF.

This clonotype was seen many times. The CDR3 here is CASSLGPAGGITYEQYF. Here the CDR3 DNA reads TGTGCCAGCAGCTTAGGACCAGCGGGAGGGATTACCTACGAGCAGTACTTC. The chain is built from TRBV7-2 and TRBJ2-7; 10 nucleotides match TRBD2. The CDR3 is made up of 17 amino acids. With V trimmed by 1 base and J by 2 bases, 8 bases remained unmatched. The germline gives CDR1 SGHTA, CDR2 FQGNSA.

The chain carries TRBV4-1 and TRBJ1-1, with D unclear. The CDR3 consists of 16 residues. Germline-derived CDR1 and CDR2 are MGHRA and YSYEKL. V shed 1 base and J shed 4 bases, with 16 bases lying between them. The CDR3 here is CASSQAPPGSGTEAFF. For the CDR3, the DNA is TGCGCCAGCAGCCAAGCGCCACCAGGAAGCGGCACTGAAGCTTTCTTT.

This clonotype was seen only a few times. As DNA, the CDR3 is TGTGCCAGCAGGCCGCGGGCGGGGGCTGACACTGAAGCTTTCTTT. Protein product: CASRPRAGADTEAFF. The rearrangement uses TRBV12-3 or TRBV12-4 and TRBJ1-1, with D tentatively TRBD1 (6 bases). V lost 6 bases, J lost 3 bases, and 17 bases lay in between. The CDR3 runs 15 residues.

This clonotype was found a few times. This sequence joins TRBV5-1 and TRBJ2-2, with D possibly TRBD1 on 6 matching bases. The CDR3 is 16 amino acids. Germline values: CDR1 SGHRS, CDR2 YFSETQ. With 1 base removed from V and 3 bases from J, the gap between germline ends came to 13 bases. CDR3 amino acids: CASSLPGTRYTGELFF. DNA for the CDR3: TGCGCCAGCAGCTTGCCCGGGACACGATACACCGGGGAGCTGTTTTTT.

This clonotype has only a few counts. CDR3 residues: CASSQGVGGPAGTDTQYF. CDR3 sequence (DNA): TGCGCCAGCAGCCAAGGAGTAGGGGGCCCGGCCGGCACAGATACGCAGTATTTT. This chain joins TRBV4-1 and TRBJ2-3, with 7 bases that match TRBD1. This CDR3 is built from 18 residues. Germline-derived CDR1 and CDR2 are MGHRA and YSYEKL. V was pared by 1 base and J by 1 base, with 11 bases of the junction left unmatched.